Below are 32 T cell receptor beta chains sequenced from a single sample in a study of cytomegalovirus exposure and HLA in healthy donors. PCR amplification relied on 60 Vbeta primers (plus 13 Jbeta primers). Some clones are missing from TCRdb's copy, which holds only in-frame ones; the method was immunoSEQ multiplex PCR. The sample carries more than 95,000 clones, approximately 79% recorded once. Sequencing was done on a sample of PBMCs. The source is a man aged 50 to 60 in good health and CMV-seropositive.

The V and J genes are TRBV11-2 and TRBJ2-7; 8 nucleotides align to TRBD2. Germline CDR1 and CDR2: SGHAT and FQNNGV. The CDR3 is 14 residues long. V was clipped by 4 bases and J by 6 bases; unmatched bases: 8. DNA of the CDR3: TGTGCCAGCAGCTCCCAGCGGGAGAAGTTCGAGCAGTACTTC. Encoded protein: CASSSQREKFEQYF.

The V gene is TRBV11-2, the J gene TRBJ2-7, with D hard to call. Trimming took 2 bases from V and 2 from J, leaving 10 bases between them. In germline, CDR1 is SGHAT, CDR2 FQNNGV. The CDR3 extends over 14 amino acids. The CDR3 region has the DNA TGTGCCAGCAGCTTAAATCTTGGCACCTACGAGCAGTACTTC. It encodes CASSLNLGTYEQYF.

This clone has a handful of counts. The CDR3 nucleotides are TGCGCCAGCAGCTCAGGAGGGGGCCAGTATAATTCACCCCTCCACTTT. Its translation: CASSSGGGQYNSPLHF. The rearrangement uses TRBV5-1 and TRBJ1-6, with TRBD1 matching over 7 bases. The V gene's germline CDR1 is SGHRS and CDR2 YFSETQ. This CDR3 comprises 16 residues. The ends lost 3 bases at V and 4 bases at J; junction bases unmatched: 7.

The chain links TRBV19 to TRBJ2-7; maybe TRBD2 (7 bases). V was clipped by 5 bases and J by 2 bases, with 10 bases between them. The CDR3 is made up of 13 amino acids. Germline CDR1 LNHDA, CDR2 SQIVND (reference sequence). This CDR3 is CASSEGGPYEQYF. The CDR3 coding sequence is TGTGCCAGTAGTGAGGGGGGGCCCTACGAGCAGTACTTC.

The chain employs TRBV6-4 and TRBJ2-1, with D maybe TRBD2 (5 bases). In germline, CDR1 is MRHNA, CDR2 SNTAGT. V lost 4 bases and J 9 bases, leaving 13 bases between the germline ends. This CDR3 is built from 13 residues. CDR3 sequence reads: CASSVVLEGEQFF. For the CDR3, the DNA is TGTGCCAGCAGTGTCGTTCTAGAGGGTGAGCAGTTCTTC.

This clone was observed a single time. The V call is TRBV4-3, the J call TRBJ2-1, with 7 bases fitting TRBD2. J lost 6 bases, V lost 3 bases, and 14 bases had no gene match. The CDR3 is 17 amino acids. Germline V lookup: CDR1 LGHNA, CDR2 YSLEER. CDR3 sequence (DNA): TGCGCCAGCAGCCAGGTATCAGGGCACTTAGCGGGCAATGAGCAGTTCTTC. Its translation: CASSQVSGHLAGNEQFF.

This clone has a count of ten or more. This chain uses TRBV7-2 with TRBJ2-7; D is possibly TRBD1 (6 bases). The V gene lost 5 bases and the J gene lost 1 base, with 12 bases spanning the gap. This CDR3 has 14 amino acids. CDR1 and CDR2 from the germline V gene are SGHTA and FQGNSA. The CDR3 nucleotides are TGTGCCAGCAGCCCCCCGACAGGTTCCTACGAGCAGTACTTC. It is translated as CASSPPTGSYEQYF.

CDR3 amino acids: CASRRQEPFLAKNIQYF. For the CDR3, the DNA is TGTGCCAGCAGACGACAGGAACCTTTCCTAGCCAAAAACATTCAGTACTTC. The chain uses TRBV28 and TRBJ2-4; D may be TRBD1 (6 bases). The V end lost 6 bases, the J end lost 0 bases, and 18 bases lay between the germline ends. The CDR3 length is 17 residues. Germline loops: CDR1 MDHEN, CDR2 SYDVKM.

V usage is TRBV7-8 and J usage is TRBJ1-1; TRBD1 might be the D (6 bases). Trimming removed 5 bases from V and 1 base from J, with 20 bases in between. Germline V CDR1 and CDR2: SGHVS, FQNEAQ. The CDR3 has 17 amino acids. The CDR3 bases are TGTGCCAGCAGCGTAGGGGGGGGAGGGAGAAAGAACACTGAAGCTTTCTTT. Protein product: CASSVGGGGRKNTEAFF.

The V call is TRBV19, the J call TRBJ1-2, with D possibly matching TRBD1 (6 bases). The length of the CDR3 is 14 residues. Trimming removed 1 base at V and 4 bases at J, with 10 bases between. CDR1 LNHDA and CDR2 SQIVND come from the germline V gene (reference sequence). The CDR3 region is CASSIVGRGYGYTF. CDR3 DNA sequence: TGTGCCAGTAGTATAGTCGGCAGGGGCTATGGCTACACCTTC.

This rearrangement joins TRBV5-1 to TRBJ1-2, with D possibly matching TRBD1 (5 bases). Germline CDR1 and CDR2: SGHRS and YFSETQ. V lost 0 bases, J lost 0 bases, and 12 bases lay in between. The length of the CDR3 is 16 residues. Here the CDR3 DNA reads TGCGCCAGCAGCTTGGGCCGGGACTCCACTAACTATGGCTACACCTTC. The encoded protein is CASSLGRDSTNYGYTF.

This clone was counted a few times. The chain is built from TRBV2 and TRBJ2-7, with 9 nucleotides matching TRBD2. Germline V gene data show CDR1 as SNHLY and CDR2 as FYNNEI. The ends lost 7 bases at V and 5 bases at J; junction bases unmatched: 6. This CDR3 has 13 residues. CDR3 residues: CASNMGLANEQYF. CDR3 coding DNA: TGTGCCAGCAATATGGGACTAGCAAACGAGCAGTACTTC.

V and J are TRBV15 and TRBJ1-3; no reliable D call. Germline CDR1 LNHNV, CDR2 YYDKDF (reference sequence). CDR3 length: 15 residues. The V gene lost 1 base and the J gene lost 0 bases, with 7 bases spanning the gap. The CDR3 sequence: CATSRVEVSGNTIYF. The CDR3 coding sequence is TGTGCCACCAGCAGAGTGGAGGTCTCTGGAAACACCATATATTTT.

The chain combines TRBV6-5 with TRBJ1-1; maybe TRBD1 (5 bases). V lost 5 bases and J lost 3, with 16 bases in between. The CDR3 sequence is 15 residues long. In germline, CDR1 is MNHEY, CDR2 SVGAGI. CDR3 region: CASSLSDEGDTEAFF. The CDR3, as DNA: TGTGCCAGCAGTCTCTCCGACGAAGGGGACACTGAAGCTTTCTTT.

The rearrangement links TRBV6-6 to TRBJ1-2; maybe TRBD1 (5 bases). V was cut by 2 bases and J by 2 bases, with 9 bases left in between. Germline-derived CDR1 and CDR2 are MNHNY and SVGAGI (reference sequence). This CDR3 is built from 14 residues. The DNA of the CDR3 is TGTGCCAGCAGTTACCAGGGATTCAACTATGGCTACACCTTC. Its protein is CASSYQGFNYGYTF.

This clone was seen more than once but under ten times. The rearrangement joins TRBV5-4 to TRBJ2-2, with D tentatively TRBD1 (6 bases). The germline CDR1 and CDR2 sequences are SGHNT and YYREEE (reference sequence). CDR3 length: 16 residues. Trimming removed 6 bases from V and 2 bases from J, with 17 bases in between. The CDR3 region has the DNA TGTGCCAGCACCCCCCTAGGGGGACCAAACACCGGGGAGCTGTTTTTT. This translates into CASTPLGGPNTGELFF.

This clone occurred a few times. CDR3 region: CASSQAGRNEQFF. The CDR3 DNA reads as TGCGCCAGCAGCCAAGCAGGGCGCAATGAGCAGTTCTTC. This chain joins TRBV4-1 and TRBJ2-1; tentative D call: TRBD1 (5 bases). V dropped 1 base and J dropped 6 bases, with 7 bases sitting between them. Germline CDR1 MGHRA, CDR2 YSYEKL. The CDR3 loop spans 13 amino acids.

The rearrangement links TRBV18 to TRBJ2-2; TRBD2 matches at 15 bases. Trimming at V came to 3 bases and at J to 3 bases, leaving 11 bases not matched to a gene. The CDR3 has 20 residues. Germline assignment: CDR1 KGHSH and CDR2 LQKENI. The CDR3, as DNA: TGTGCCAGCTCACCCGGACTAGCGGGGGGGCCACGGCGAGACACCGGGGAGCTGTTTTTT. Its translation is CASSPGLAGGPRRDTGELFF. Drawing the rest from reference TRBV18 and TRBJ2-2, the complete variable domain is NAGVMQNPRHLVRRRGQEARLRCSPMKGHSHVYWYRQLPEEGLKFMVYLQKENIIDESGMPKERFSAEFPKEGPSILRIQQVVRGDSAAYFCASSPGLAGGPRRDTGELFFGEGSRLTVL.

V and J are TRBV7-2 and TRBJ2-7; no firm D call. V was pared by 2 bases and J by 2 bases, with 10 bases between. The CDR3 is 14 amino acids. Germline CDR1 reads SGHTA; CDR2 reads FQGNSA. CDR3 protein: CASSLNALAYEQYF. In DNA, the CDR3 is TGTGCCAGCAGCTTAAACGCACTCGCCTACGAGCAGTACTTC.

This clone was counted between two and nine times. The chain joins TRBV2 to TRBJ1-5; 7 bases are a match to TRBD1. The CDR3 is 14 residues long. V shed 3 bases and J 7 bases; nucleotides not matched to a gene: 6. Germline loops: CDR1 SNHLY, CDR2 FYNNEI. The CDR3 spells CASSELTGQQPQHF. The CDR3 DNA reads TGTGCCAGCAGTGAGTTGACAGGGCAACAGCCCCAGCATTTT.

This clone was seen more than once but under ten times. The CDR3 DNA reads as TGTGCCAGCAGCGTAGGCGACATGACGGTGGCCAAAACGGAGACCCAGTACTTC. Amino acids: CASSVGDMTVAKTETQYF. The J gene is TRBJ2-5, the V gene TRBV9; D not resolved. The CDR3 consists of 18 residues. The germline gives CDR1 SGDLS, CDR2 YYNGEE. V was clipped by 0 bases and J by 5 bases, with 23 bases between them.

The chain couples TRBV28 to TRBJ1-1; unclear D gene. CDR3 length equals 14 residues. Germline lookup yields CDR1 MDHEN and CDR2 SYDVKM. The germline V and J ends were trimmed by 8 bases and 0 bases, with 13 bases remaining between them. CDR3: CASDPGSVNTEAFF. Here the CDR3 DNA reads TGTGCCAGCGATCCCGGGTCTGTGAACACTGAAGCTTTCTTT. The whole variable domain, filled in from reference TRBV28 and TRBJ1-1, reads DVKVTQSSRYLVKRTGEKVFLECVQDMDHENMFWYRQDPGLGLRLIYFSYDVKMKEKGDIPEGYSVSREKKERFSLILESASTNQTSMYLCASDPGSVNTEAFFGQGTRLTVV.

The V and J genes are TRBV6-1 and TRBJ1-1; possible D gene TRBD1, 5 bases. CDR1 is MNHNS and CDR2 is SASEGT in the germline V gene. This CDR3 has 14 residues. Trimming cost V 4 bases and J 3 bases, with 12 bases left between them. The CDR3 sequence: CASSVSWGDTEAFF. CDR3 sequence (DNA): TGTGCCAGCAGTGTGAGTTGGGGGGACACTGAAGCTTTCTTT.

CDR3 coding DNA: TGTGCCAGCAGGACCCTTGGAGGTAGATACAATGAGCAGTTCTTC. The encoded protein is CASRTLGGRYNEQFF. V is TRBV6-5 and J is TRBJ2-1; tentatively, D is TRBD2 (5 bases). The CDR3 covers 15 residues. V was shortened by 6 bases and J by 4 bases, with 16 bases between the two germline ends. CDR1 is MNHEY, CDR2 SVGAGI, per germline.

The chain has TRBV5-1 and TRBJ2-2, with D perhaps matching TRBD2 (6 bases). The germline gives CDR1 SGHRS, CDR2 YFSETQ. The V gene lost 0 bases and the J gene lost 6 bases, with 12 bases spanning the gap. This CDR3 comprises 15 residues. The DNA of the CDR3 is TGCGCCAGCAGCTTGGGGGACTTCAAGTCCGGGGAGCTGTTTTTT. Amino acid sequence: CASSLGDFKSGELFF.

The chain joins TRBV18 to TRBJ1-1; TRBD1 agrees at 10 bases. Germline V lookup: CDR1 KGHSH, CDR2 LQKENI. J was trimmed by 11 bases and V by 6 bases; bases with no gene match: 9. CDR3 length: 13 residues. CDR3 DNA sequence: TGTGCCAGCTCTTCCGGGACAGGGGCTGTGGCTTTCTTT. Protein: CASSSGTGAVAFF.

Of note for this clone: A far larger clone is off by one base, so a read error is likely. The CDR3 DNA reads as TGTGCCAGCAGTTCGGGACAGAACTATGGCTACACCTTC. It specifies CASSSGQNYGYTF. The rearrangement uses TRBV28 and TRBJ1-2; the match to TRBD1 covers 7 bases. The ends lost 4 bases at V and 2 bases at J; junction bases unmatched: 1. This CDR3 has 13 amino acids. Looked up from germline, CDR1 is MDHEN and CDR2 is SYDVKM.

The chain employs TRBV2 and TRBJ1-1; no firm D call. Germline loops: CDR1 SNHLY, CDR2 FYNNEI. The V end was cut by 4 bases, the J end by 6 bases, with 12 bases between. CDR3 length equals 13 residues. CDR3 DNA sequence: TGTGCCAGCAGTGGCGGCGCGTGGCCTGAAGCTTTCTTT. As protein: CASSGGAWPEAFF. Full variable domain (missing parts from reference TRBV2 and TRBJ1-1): EPEVTQTPSHQVTQMGQEVILRCVPISNHLYFYWYRQILGQKVEFLVSFYNNEISEKSEIFDDQFSVERPDGSNFTLKIRSTKLEDSAMYFCASSGGAWPEAFFGQGTRLTVV.

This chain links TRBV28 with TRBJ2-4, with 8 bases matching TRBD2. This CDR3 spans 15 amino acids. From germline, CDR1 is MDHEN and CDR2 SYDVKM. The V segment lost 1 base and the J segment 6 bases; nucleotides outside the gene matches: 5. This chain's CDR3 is CASSLSGTSLNIQYF. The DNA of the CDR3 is TGTGCCAGCAGTTTATCAGGGACTAGTCTAAACATTCAGTACTTC.

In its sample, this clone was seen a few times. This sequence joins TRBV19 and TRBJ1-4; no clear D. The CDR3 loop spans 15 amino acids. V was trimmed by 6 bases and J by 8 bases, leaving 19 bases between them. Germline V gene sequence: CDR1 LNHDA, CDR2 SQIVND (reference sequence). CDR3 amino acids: CASRGGYSFGEKLFF. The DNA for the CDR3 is TGTGCCAGTAGGGGTGGATACTCCTTCGGGGAAAAACTGTTTTTT.

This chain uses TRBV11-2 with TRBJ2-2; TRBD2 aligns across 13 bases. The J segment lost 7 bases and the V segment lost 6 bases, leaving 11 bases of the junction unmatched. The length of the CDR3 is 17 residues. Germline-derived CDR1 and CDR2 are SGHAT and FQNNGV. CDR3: CASSPTSGRARGGELFF. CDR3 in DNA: TGTGCCAGCAGTCCTACTAGCGGGAGGGCCCGAGGCGGGGAGCTGTTTTTT. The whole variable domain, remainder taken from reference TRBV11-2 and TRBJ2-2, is EAGVAQSPRYKIIEKRQSVAFWCNPISGHATLYWYQQILGQGPKLLIQFQNNGVVDDSQLPKDRFSAERLKGVDSTLKIQPAKLEDSAVYLCASSPTSGRARGGELFFGEGSRLTVL.

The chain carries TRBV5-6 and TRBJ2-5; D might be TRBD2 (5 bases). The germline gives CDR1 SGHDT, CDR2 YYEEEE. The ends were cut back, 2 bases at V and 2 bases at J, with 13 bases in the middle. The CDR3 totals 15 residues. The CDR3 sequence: CASSFFLREQETQYF. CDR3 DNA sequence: TGTGCCAGCAGCTTCTTTTTAAGGGAGCAAGAGACCCAGTACTTC.